The source of this TCR beta chain is a study of shared clonotypes between healthy human individuals. Looked up from germline, CDR1 is SGHRS and CDR2 is YFSETQ. V was cut by 5 bases and J by 3 bases, with 15 bases left in between. The CDR3 is made up of 14 amino acids. This clone was detected a few times. Adults of Caucasian background living in Nashville, Tennessee made up all donors. Genomic DNA for unsorted samples was obtained from about 90 million PBMCs. Across several immunoSEQ plates, the genomic DNA of each subset was split evenly. TCRdb's table, derived via immunoSEQ multiplex PCR, lists solely in-frame clones and lacks some. The table includes about 560,000 clones, just over 75% detected once.

Sequencing used PBMCs. This chain uses TRBV5-1 with TRBJ2-7, with a possible D match to TRBD2 (6 bases). This TCR derives from a woman between 40 and 50 years old in good health. Some clones in this sample may be carry-over from other donors' samples. This CDR3 is CASSRDSPGYEQYF. For the CDR3, the DNA is TGCGCCAGCAGTCGGGACTCGCCGGGCTACGAGCAGTACTTC.